This T cell receptor beta chain was profiled in a study of STAT3 mutations in large granular lymphocyte leukemia. Study-wide results and caveats: At least one immunodominant TCR beta clonotype appeared in every T-cell large granular lymphocyte leukemia patient.

Turning to this clone: As yet, its antigen is unknown.

TCRdb's table, derived via immunoSEQ multiplex PCR, lists solely in-frame clones and lacks some. The profile covers 17,000 or so clones, with over 80% appearing a single time and 45% taken by the ten largest. Losses at the gene ends were 5 bases for V and 7 bases for J; bases not matched to a gene: 16. From germline, CDR1 is SGHAT and CDR2 FQNNGV. The CDR3 length is 16 residues. This sequence was found in a man aged 55-75 years with T-cell large granular lymphocyte leukemia. Some clones in this sample may be carry-over from other donors' samples. V usage is TRBV11-2 and J usage is TRBJ2-7, with 8 bases that match TRBD2. The specimen was peripheral blood mononuclear cells. CDR3 DNA sequence: TGTGCCAGCAGCCTAACCATAGCGGGAACCTCGGAAGAGCAGTACTTC. It yields the protein CASSLTIAGTSEEQYF.